The sequence of this T cell receptor beta chain was determined in a study of cytomegalovirus exposure and HLA in healthy donors. Study-level background: Genotyping of about 400 donors showed that around 81% belonged to the Caucasian-associated ancestry cluster.

Both 60 Vbeta primers and 13 Jbeta primers went into the PCR. Generated by immunoSEQ multiplex PCR, the TCRdb table keeps only in-frame clones and is missing some. The top ten hold about 1% of the sample, which has approximately 150,000 clones, around 81% seen once. CDR3 length: 18 amino acids. Trimming cost V 2 bases and J 0 bases; bases outside gene matches: 6. Germline assignment: CDR1 KGHSH and CDR2 LQKENI. Material for sequencing was PBMCs. This TCR derives from a woman aged 40-49 years in good health and CMV-seronegative. The chain uses TRBV18 and TRBJ1-5, with 11 positions matching TRBD1. DNA for the CDR3: TGTGCCAGCTCACCAGAGGGGACAGGGGGATATAGCAATCAGCCCCAGCATTTT. The encoded protein is CASSPEGTGGYSNQPQHF.